This is a list of T cell receptor beta chains from one sample in a study of Ad26.COV2.S vaccination and SARS-CoV-2 variants. Some clones are missing from TCRdb's copy, which holds only in-frame ones; the method was immunoSEQ multiplex PCR. The sample has about 500,000 clones, roughly nine tenths seen once. This specimen was peripheral blood, taken in a trial of Ad26.COV2.S vaccine versus placebo. Receptor source: a person aged 18 to 59 who received the Ad26.COV2.S COVID-19 vaccine or a placebo. Both conserved end residues are part of each CDR3. Fields, in order: D gene, J gene, V gene, clone size, CDR3 DNA, CDR3 protein. The D gene is left open where the match is weak. The listing skips clone size in some rows; elsewhere it reads once, few, many or a size class.

NA TRBJ1-1 TRBV27 NA TGTGCCAGCAGTTTCGGGGGGACGAACACTGAAGCTTTCTTT CASSFGGTNTEAFF
TRBD1 TRBJ1-2 TRBV19 NA TGTGCCAGTAGCTATCGGACAGGGGGCGTTGGTGACTATGGCTACACCTTC CASSYRTGGVGDYGYTF
NA TRBJ1-6 TRBV6-1 NA TGTGCCAGCAGTGAGGGACCGTCGAGCTCCTATAATTCACCCCTCCACTTT CASSEGPSSSYNSPLHF
TRBD2 TRBJ2-2 TRBV19 NA TGTGCCAGTAGTATCTTTGGGGGACTAGCGGGACCCACCGGGGAGCTGTTTTTT CASSIFGGLAGPTGELFF
NA TRBJ1-3 TRBV5-1 once TGCGCCAGCAGCTGGGGAAGTCCGGGCCCTGGAAACACCATATATTTT CASSWGSPGPGNTIYF
TRBD1 TRBJ1-2 TRBV7-9 NA TGTGCCAGCATCAGTAGTGGACAGGGGGAGGGCTACACCTTC CASISSGQGEGYTF
NA TRBJ2-3 TRBV30 once TGTGCCCGACTTCTCGAGAGCACAGATACGCAGTATTTT CARLLESTDTQYF
NA TRBJ1-5 TRBV5-1 NA TGCGCCAGCAGCTTGTACGGTTCTGGTCAGCCCCAGCATTTT CASSLYGSGQPQHF
TRBD1 TRBJ2-7 TRBV18 NA TGTGCCAGCTCTCTTCCGGGACAGGGGCTATACGAGCAGTACTTC CASSLPGQGLYEQYF
NA TRBJ2-1 TRBV7-9 NA TGTGCGAGCGCCCCGGATACGGAGCAGTTCTTC CASAPDTEQFF
NA TRBJ1-6 TRBV27 NA TGTGCCAGCAGTTTCAGTAATTCACCCCTCCACTTT CASSFSNSPLHF
NA TRBJ2-5 TRBV18 NA TGTGCCAGCTCACCAGGGAATCAAAAAGAGACCCAGTACTTC CASSPGNQKETQYF
NA TRBJ1-1 TRBV19 NA TGTGCCACCAATCCGCACCCAGCCAGGAACACTGAAGCTTTCTTT CATNPHPARNTEAFF
NA TRBJ1-5 TRBV5-8 NA TGTGCCAGCAGCTTGACGGCGCTGGTAAACCAGCCCCAGCATTTT CASSLTALVNQPQHF
NA TRBJ1-2 TRBV7-2 NA TGTGCCAGCAGCTTAAACTGGGAGAATAACTATGGCTACACCTTC CASSLNWENNYGYTF
NA TRBJ1-3 TRBV6-2/TRBV6-3 NA TGTGCCAGCAGCCCAACAGGGATCTCTGGAAACACCATATATTTT CASSPTGISGNTIYF
NA TRBJ2-1 TRBV19 NA TGTGCCAGTAGTTCCTCGATAGTCCGTAGCAATGAGCAGTTCTTC CASSSSIVRSNEQFF
NA TRBJ1-5 TRBV6-6 NA TGTGCCAGCAGTTACTGGGGGGGTAAGCAGCCCCAGCATTTT CASSYWGGKQPQHF
TRBD1 TRBJ2-4 TRBV18 NA TGTGCCAGCTCACCACGACAGGGGATCGACATTCAGTACTTC CASSPRQGIDIQYF
TRBD1 TRBJ1-2 TRBV19 NA TGTGCCAGTAGTACCCAACCGGGACAGGGGTATTATGGCTACACCTTC CASSTQPGQGYYGYTF
TRBD1 TRBJ2-3 TRBV11-3 NA TGTGCCAGCAGCCCCGCTCCGGGACAGAGAGATACGCAGTATTTT CASSPAPGQRDTQYF
TRBD1 TRBJ2-2 TRBV5-4 NA TGTGCCAGCACCTCCCCGGGACAGGGCCGCACCGGGGAGCTGTTTTTT CASTSPGQGRTGELFF
TRBD2 TRBJ2-7 TRBV4-1 once TGCGCCAGCAGCCAAGGGACTAGCGGGAACTCCTACGAGCAGTACTTC CASSQGTSGNSYEQYF
NA TRBJ2-3 TRBV11-1 NA TGTGCCAGCAGCCGTCAGACGAGGTGGGCGCAGTATTTT CASSRQTRWAQYF
NA TRBJ2-3 TRBV9 once TGTGCCAGCAGTGTGGAAGATACGCAGTATTTT CASSVEDTQYF
NA TRBJ2-3 TRBV2 NA TGTGCCAGCAGTGACCGGGCGAATACGCAGTATTTT CASSDRANTQYF
NA TRBJ2-2 TRBV28 NA TGTGCCAGCAGTTTAAGACCGGGAGTAACCGGGGAGCTGTTTTTT CASSLRPGVTGELFF
TRBD2 TRBJ2-7 TRBV4-2 NA TGTGCCAGCAGCCAAGGTTCGGGGGGTGGCTACGAGCAGTACTTC CASSQGSGGGYEQYF
NA TRBJ2-1 TRBV18 NA TGTGCCAGCTCACCTTCAGGGAGCTCCTACAATGAGCAGTTCTTC CASSPSGSSYNEQFF
NA TRBJ1-2 TRBV28 NA TGTGCCAGCAGTTTCAGGGTTGAAAATCGGTATGGCTACACCTTC CASSFRVENRYGYTF
NA TRBJ2-2 TRBV28 NA TGTGCCAGCAGCACCCCAGGGCCCACCGCCGGGGAGCTGTTTTTT CASSTPGPTAGELFF
NA TRBJ2-5 TRBV20-1 NA TGCAGTGCTAGACAAGAGACCCAGTACTTC CSARQETQYF
NA TRBJ1-2 TRBV29-1 NA TGCAGCGTGCCCGGGACACCTCCTAACTATGGCTACACCTTC CSVPGTPPNYGYTF